This is a list of T cell receptor beta chains from one sample in a study of CD4 T cell repertoires in COVID-19. The method was immunoSEQ multiplex PCR; TCRdb's version includes in-frame clones alone and lacks a portion of them. The sample includes approximately 8,700 clones, about 85% of them seen just once. The sample here was effector memory CD4+ T cells from blood, taken before the COVID-19 pandemic. These receptors originate from a human donor who had COVID-19. The CDR3 runs from the conserved cysteine through the conserved F or W. The order of the fields is clone size, J gene, V gene, D gene, CDR3 protein, CDR3 DNA. A D gene is named only where the DNA matches it firmly. Rows may omit the clone size; those that give it use once, few, many or a size class.

>NA|TRBJ2-7|TRBV4-1|NA
CASSQEFGRSYEQYF
TGCGCCAGCAGCCAAGAATTTGGGCGCTCCTACGAGCAGTACTTC
>NA|TRBJ2-1|TRBV19|TRBD1
CASSARGLGTGDEQFF
TGTGCCAGTAGTGCGAGGGGTTTAGGGACAGGGGATGAGCAGTTCTTC
>NA|TRBJ2-3|TRBV29-1|TRBD1
CSVVVTGGADTQYF
TGCAGCGTTGTAGTGACAGGGGGAGCAGATACGCAGTATTTT
>NA|TRBJ1-4|TRBV7-2|TRBD1
CASSRPGQGATNEKLFF
TGTGCCAGCAGCCGGCCGGGACAGGGGGCAACTAATGAAAAACTGTTTTTT
>NA|TRBJ1-1|TRBV2|NA
CASSEWQSNTEAFF
TGTGCCAGCAGTGAATGGCAGTCGAACACTGAAGCTTTCTTT
>NA|TRBJ1-3|TRBV6-6|NA
CASSSVMNTIYF
TGTGCCAGCAGTTCGGTGATGAACACCATATATTTT
>NA|TRBJ1-2|TRBV10-3|NA
CASQGPDGYTF
TGTGCCTCGCAGGGGCCAGATGGCTACACCTTC
>NA|TRBJ2-7|TRBV5-4|NA
CASRTGLWAYEQYF
TGTGCCAGCAGAACGGGACTCTGGGCCTACGAGCAGTACTTC
>NA|TRBJ2-5|TRBV25-1|NA
CASSLSHQETQYF
TGTGCCAGCAGTCTAAGCCACCAAGAGACCCAGTACTTC
>NA|TRBJ1-5|TRBV2|TRBD1
CASSGQGGNQPQHF
TGTGCCAGCAGTGGGCAGGGGGGCAATCAGCCCCAGCATTTT
>NA|TRBJ2-7|TRBV4-1|NA
CASSQTRVSGYEQYF
TGCGCCAGCAGCCAAACCAGGGTTTCAGGTTACGAGCAGTACTTC
>NA|TRBJ2-5|TRBV2|TRBD2
CASSEPSLAGATQYF
TGTGCCAGCAGTGAACCTTCTCTAGCGGGAGCGACCCAGTACTTC
>NA|TRBJ1-2|TRBV5-4|TRBD1
CASSLGDRVGYGYTF
TGTGCCAGCAGCTTGGGGGACAGGGTAGGGTATGGCTACACCTTC
>NA|TRBJ2-3|TRBV7-9|NA
CASRSEGTDTQYF
TGTGCCAGCCGCTCGGAGGGCACAGATACGCAGTATTTT
>NA|TRBJ1-3|TRBV18|NA
CASSPLQGAGNTIYF
TGTGCCAGCTCACCACTCCAGGGTGCTGGAAACACCATATATTTT
>NA|TRBJ1-1|TRBV2|TRBD1
CASSRDTGENTEAFF
TGTGCCAGCAGTCGGGATACAGGGGAGAACACTGAAGCTTTCTTT
>NA|TRBJ2-2|TRBV5-1|TRBD1
CASSRTGQGSGELFF
TGCGCCAGCAGCCGAACTGGACAGGGCTCCGGGGAGCTGTTTTTT
>NA|TRBJ2-3|TRBV5-4|TRBD1
CASSTTQGNTDTQYF
TGTGCCAGCAGCACGACACAGGGGAACACAGATACGCAGTATTTT
>NA|TRBJ2-7|TRBV9|TRBD1
CASRGNRTGAEQYF
TGTGCCAGCAGGGGCAATCGGACAGGGGCCGAGCAGTACTTC
>NA|TRBJ2-5|TRBV27|TRBD1
CASSPKTGRPRGLQETQYF
TGTGCCAGCAGCCCAAAGACAGGGCGGCCGAGGGGCCTACAAGAGACCCAGTACTTC
>NA|TRBJ2-5|TRBV28|NA
CASSLADQETQYF
TGTGCCAGCAGTTTAGCAGACCAAGAGACCCAGTACTTC
>NA|TRBJ1-5|TRBV28|TRBD1
CASSPRYYRGQGNQPQHF
TGTGCCAGCAGTCCAAGATACTACAGGGGGCAAGGCAATCAGCCCCAGCATTTT
>NA|TRBJ1-5|TRBV19|NA
CASSIIGGRLSNQPQHF
TGTGCCAGTAGTATAATTGGAGGCCGGCTAAGCAATCAGCCCCAGCATTTT
>NA|TRBJ1-1|TRBV7-3|NA
CASSLTGGSANTEAFF
TGTGCCAGCAGCTTAACTGGGGGCTCAGCGAACACTGAAGCTTTCTTT
>NA|TRBJ1-3|TRBV7-9|NA
CASSPPDRPSGNTIYF
TGTGCCAGCAGCCCGCCCGACAGACCCTCTGGAAACACCATATATTTT
>once|TRBJ2-5|TRBV6-1|TRBD1
CASSRDRDTLETQYF
TGTGCCAGCAGTCGAGACAGGGATACGCTAGAGACCCAGTACTTC
>NA|TRBJ1-1|TRBV11-2|TRBD1
CASRLGQGRTEAFF
TGTGCCAGCAGATTAGGACAGGGGAGAACTGAAGCTTTCTTT
>NA|TRBJ2-1|TRBV7-2|TRBD1
CASSLAGQGVGEQFF
TGTGCCAGCAGCTTAGCGGGACAGGGAGTTGGTGAGCAGTTCTTC
>NA|TRBJ2-3|TRBV7-6|TRBD1
CASSLGGQDSSDTQYF
TGTGCCAGCAGCTTAGGGGGACAGGATTCCTCGGATACGCAGTATTTT
>NA|TRBJ2-1|TRBV6-1|TRBD2
CASSEGPGGGPSYNEQFF
TGTGCCAGCAGTGAAGGACCGGGAGGGGGACCGAGCTACAATGAGCAGTTCTTC
>NA|TRBJ1-5|TRBV9|NA
CASSDGQSSNQPQHF
TGTGCCAGCAGCGATGGACAGAGTAGCAATCAGCCCCAGCATTTT
>NA|TRBJ2-7|TRBV5-4|NA
CASSPLGLSRTSEQYF
TGTGCCAGCAGCCCGTTAGGACTATCCCGGACATCCGAGCAGTACTTC
>once|TRBJ2-6|TRBV4-2|NA
CASSQERSSGANVLTF
TGTGCCAGCAGCCAAGAGCGGTCCTCTGGGGCCAACGTCCTGACTTTC
>NA|TRBJ2-1|TRBV6-1|NA
CASREGGPNNEQFF
TGTGCCAGCAGGGAAGGAGGGCCGAACAATGAGCAGTTCTTC
>NA|TRBJ2-2|TRBV30|NA
CAWRKAGTGELFF
TGTGCCTGGAGAAAGGCAGGGACCGGGGAGCTGTTTTTT
>NA|TRBJ2-6|TRBV5-1|NA
CASSLGASGAGANVLTF
TGCGCCAGCAGCTTGGGCGCGTCTGGGGCCGGGGCCAACGTCCTGACTTTC
>NA|TRBJ2-3|TRBV7-2|TRBD2
CASSFISGMSTDTQYF
TGTGCCAGCAGCTTTATTAGCGGGATGAGCACAGATACGCAGTATTTT
>NA|TRBJ2-2|TRBV7-2|TRBD2
CASSLEGLASNTGELFF
TGTGCCAGCAGCTTAGAGGGACTAGCCTCAAACACCGGGGAGCTGTTTTTT
>NA|TRBJ2-1|TRBV27|TRBD2
CASSLLGGGGGNEQFF
TGTGCCAGCAGTTTACTCGGGGGGGGTGGCGGTAATGAGCAGTTCTTC